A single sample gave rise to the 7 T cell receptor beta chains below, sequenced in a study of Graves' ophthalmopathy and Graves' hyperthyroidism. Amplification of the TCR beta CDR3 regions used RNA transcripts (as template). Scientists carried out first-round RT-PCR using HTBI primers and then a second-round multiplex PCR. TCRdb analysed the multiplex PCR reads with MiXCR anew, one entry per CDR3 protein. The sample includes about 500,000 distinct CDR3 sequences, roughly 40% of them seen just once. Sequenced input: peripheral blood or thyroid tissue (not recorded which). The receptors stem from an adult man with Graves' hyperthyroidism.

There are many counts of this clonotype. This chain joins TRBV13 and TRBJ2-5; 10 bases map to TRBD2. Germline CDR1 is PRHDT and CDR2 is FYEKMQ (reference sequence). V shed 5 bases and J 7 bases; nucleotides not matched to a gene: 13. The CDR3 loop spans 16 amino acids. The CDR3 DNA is TGTGCCAGCAGCGACTCAAGCGGGGGGGCCTTTGTGACCCAGTACTTC. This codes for CASSDSSGGAFVTQYF.

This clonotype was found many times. CDR3 nucleotides: TGTGCCAGCAGCGTAGAGGGGGCTGGAAACACCATATATTTT. It codes for CASSVEGAGNTIYF. The chain joins TRBV9 to TRBJ1-3; a weak D match, TRBD1 (6 bases). The CDR3 has 14 amino acids. Germline V gene data show CDR1 as SGDLS and CDR2 as YYNGEE. Deletions cut 0 bases from V and 2 bases from J, with 6 bases between.

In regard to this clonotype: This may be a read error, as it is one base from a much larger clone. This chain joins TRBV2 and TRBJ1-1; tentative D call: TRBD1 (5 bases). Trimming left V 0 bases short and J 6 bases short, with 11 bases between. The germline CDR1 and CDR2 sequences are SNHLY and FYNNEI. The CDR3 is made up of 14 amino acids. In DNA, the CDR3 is TGTGCCAGCAGTGAAGCGCGGGGGGGATCTGAAGCTTTCTTT. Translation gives CASSEARGGSEAFF.

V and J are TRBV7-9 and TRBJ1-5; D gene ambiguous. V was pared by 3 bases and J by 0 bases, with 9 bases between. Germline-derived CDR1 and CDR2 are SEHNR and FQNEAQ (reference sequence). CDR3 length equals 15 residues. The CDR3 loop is CASSLLGYSNQPQHF. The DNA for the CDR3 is TGTGCCAGCAGCTTGCTCGGGTATAGCAATCAGCCCCAGCATTTT.

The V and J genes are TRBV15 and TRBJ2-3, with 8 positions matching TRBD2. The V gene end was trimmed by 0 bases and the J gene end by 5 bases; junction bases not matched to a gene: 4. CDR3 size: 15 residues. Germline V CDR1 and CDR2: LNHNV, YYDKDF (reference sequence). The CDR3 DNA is TGTGCCACCAGCAGAGACGGGGGGGATTTAGATACGCAGTATTTT. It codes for CATSRDGGDLDTQYF.

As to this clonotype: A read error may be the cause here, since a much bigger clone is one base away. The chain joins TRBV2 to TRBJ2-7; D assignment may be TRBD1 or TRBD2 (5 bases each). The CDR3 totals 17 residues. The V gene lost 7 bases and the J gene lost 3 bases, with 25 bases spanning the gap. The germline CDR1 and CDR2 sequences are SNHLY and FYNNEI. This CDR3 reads CASKLSRGPAVFYEQYF. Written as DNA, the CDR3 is TGTGCCAGCAAACTCTCAAGGGGACCAGCGGTTTTCTACGAGCAGTACTTC.

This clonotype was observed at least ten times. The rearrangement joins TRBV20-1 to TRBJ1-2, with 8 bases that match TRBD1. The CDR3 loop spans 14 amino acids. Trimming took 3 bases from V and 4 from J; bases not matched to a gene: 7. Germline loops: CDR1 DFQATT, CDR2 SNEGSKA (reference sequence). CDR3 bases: TGCAGTGCTAGCCCACCCACAGGGGGCTATGGCTACACCTTC. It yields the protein CSASPPTGGYGYTF.